What follows is one T cell receptor (beta chain) and its context. Antigen unknown. The data are from a study of cytomegalovirus exposure and HLA in healthy donors. Study-wide results and caveats: Rare TCR sequences dominated, though some public TCRs recurred in many donors. A later analysis found first-cohort TCR clusters tended to co-occur in the 130 or so validation repertoires. There were some 150 TCR beta chains listed as cytomegalovirus-associated.

Here immunoSEQ multiplex PCR was the method, and the copy in TCRdb shows in-frame clones only, minus some. The data hold about 120,000 clones, with 80% to 90% observed a single time. The source of this sequence is a woman aged 18-35 years in good health and CMV-seronegative. The specimen sequenced was PBMCs.

The CDR3 nucleotides are TGTGCCAGCAGCTTAACGGGACAGGGAGTCAATGAGCAGTTCTTC. The encoded protein is CASSLTGQGVNEQFF. This rearrangement joins TRBV7-3 to TRBJ2-1; 9 bases are a match to TRBD1. CDR1 is SGHTA and CDR2 is FQGTGA in the germline V gene. The CDR3 is 15 residues long. Unmatched junction bases numbered 3, after V lost 0 bases and J lost 6 bases.